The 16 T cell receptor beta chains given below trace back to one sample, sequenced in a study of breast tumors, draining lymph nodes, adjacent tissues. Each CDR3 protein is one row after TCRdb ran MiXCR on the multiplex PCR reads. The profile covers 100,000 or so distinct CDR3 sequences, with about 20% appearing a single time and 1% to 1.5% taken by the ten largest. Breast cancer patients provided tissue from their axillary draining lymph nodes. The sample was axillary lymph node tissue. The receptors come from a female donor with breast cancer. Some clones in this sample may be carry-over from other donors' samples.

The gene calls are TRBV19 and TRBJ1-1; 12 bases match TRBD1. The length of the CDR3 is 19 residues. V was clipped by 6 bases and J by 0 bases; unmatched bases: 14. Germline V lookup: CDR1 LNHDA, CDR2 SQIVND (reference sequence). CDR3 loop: CASSKTPGTGGFLNTEAFF. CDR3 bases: TGTGCCAGTAGCAAGACTCCCGGGACAGGGGGCTTCTTGAACACTGAAGCTTTCTTT.

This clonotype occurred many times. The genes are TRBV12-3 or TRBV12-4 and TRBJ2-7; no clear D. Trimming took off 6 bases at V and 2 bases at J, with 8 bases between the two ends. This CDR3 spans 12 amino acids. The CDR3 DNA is TGTGCCAGCAGCTTATCTACCTACGAGCAGTACTTC. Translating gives CASSLSTYEQYF.

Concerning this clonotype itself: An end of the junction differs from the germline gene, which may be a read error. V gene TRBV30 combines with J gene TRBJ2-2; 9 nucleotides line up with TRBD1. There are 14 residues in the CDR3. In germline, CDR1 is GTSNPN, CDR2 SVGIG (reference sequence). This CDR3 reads CAWRGTGLTGEPFF. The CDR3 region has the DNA TGTGCCTGGAGGGGGACAGGGTTAACCGGGGAGCCGTTTTTT.

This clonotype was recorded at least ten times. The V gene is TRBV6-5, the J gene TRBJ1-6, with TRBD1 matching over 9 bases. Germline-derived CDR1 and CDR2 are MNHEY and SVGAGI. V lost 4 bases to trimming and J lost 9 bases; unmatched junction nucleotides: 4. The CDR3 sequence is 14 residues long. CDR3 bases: TGTGCCAGCAGTTCCGGGACAGGGTTTTCACCCCTCCACTTT. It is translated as CASSSGTGFSPLHF.

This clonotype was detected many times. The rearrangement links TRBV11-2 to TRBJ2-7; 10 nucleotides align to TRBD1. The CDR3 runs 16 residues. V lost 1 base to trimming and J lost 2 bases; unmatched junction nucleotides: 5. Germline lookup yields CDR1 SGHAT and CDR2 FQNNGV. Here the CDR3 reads CASSLVLGTGAYEQYF. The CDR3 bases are TGTGCCAGCAGCTTAGTTCTCGGGACAGGGGCCTACGAGCAGTACTTC. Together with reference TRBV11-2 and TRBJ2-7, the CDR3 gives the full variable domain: EAGVAQSPRYKIIEKRQSVAFWCNPISGHATLYWYQQILGQGPKLLIQFQNNGVVDDSQLPKDRFSAERLKGVDSTLKIQPAKLEDSAVYLCASSLVLGTGAYEQYFGPGTRLTVT.

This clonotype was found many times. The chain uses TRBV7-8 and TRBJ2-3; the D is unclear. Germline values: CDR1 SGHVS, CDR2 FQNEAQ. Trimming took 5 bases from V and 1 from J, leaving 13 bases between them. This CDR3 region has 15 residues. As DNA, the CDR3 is TGTGCCAGCAGCGACCCCTCCCGAGGCACAGATACGCAGTATTTT. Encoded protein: CASSDPSRGTDTQYF.

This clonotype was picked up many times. The CDR3 region has the DNA TGTGCCAGCAGCTCAGATAGGAATCAGCCCCAGCATTTT. Protein product: CASSSDRNQPQHF. The chain links TRBV7-8 to TRBJ1-5; D is ambiguous. With 4 bases removed from V and 4 bases from J, the gap between germline ends came to 8 bases. The CDR3 is 13 residues long. Looked up from germline, CDR1 is SGHVS and CDR2 is FQNEAQ.

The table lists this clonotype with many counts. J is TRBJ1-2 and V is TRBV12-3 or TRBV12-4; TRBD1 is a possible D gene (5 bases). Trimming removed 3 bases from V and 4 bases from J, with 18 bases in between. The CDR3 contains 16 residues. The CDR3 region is CASSLGGAGSLYGYTF. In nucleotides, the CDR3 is TGTGCCAGCAGTTTGGGTGGGGCAGGGTCCCTCTATGGCTACACCTTC.

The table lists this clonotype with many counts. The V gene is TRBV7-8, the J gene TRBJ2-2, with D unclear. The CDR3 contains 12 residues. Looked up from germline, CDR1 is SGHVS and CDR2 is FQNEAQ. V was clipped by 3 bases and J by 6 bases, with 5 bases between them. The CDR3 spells CASSFRPGELFF. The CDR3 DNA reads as TGTGCCAGCAGCTTTCGTCCCGGGGAGCTGTTTTTT. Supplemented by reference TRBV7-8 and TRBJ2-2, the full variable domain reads GAGVSQSPRYKVAKRGQDVALRCDPISGHVSLFWYQQALGQGPEFLTYFQNEAQLDKSGLPSDRFFAERPEGSVSTLKIQRTQQEDSAVYLCASSFRPGELFFGEGSRLTVL.

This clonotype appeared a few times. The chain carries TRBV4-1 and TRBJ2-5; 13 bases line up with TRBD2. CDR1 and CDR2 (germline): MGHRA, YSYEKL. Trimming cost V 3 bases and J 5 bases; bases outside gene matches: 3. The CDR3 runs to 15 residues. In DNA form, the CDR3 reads TGCGCCAGCAGCCATACTAGCGGGGGGGGTGAGACCCAGTACTTC. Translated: CASSHTSGGGETQYF.

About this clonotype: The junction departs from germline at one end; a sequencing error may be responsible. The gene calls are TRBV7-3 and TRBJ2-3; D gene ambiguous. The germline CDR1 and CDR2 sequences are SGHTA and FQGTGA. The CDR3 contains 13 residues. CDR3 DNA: TGTGCCGGCAGCTTAGGGTCTGCAGATACGCAGTATTTT. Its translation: CAGSLGSADTQYF.

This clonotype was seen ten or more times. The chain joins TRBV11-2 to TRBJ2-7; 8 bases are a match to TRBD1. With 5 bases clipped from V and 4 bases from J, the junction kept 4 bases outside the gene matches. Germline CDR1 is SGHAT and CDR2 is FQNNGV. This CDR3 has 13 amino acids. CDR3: CASSPTGGYEQYF. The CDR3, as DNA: TGTGCCAGCAGCCCCACAGGGGGGTACGAGCAGTACTTC.

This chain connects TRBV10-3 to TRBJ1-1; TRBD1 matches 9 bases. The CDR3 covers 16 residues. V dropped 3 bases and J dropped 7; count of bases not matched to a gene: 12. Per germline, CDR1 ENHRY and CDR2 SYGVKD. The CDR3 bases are TGTGCCATCAGTGAATCAAAGACAGGGGGTAGCGGTGAAGCTTTCTTT. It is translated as CAISESKTGGSGEAFF.

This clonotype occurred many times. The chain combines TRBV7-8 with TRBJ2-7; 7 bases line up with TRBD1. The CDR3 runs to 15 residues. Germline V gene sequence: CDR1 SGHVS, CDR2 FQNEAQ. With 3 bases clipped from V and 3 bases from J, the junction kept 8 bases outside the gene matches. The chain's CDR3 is CASSLGQQTNYEQYF. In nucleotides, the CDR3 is TGTGCCAGCAGCTTGGGACAGCAAACGAACTACGAGCAGTACTTC.

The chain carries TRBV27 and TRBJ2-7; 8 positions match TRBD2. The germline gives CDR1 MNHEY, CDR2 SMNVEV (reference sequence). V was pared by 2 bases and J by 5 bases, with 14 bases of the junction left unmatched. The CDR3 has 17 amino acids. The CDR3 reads CASSLKFGGGRRHEQYF. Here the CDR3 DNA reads TGTGCCAGCAGTTTAAAATTCGGGGGGGGGAGGAGGCACGAGCAGTACTTC.

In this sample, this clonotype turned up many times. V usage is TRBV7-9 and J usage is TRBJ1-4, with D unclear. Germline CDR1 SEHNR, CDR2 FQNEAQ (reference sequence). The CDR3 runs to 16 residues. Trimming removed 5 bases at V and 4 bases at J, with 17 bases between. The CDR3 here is CASSQGETGFNEKLFF. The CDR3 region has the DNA TGTGCCAGCAGCCAAGGCGAGACGGGTTTTAATGAAAAACTGTTTTTT.